This T cell receptor beta chain was recorded in a study of shared clonotypes between healthy human individuals (dated by TCRdb to about 2020). Concerning the study at large: The cohort comprised two women and a few men aged 18 to 49 years. For each donor, three plates each were used for CD4 naive and CD4 memory, two plates were used for CD8 naive, and one plate was used for CD8 memory. To estimate repertoire size and how much clonotype sharing occurs between individuals, the study deeply sequenced the blood TCR repertoires of five healthy adults. Different laboratories and diverse techniques were used to prepare libraries and sequence TCR repertoires, to increase sequencing depth and limit assay-specific biases. Each donor's leukapheresis produced roughly between roughly 0.94 and 9.5 billion PBMCs.

What the authors observed across the whole study: Compared with non-shared clonotypes, clonotypes shared by all four sorted-subset donors had higher generation probabilities. Pairwise subsampling led to the expectation that sequencing depth would affect the degree of clonotype sharing among donors. Across four donors, roughly 5.4% of naive CD4, approximately 3.6% of naive CD8, about 2% of memory CD4, and approximately 0.42% of memory CD8 clonotypes were shared. Sampling was restricted to blood, and TCR repertoires in tissues likely differ from the TCR repertoires found in blood. Even with the large sequencing depth, rarefaction of the sorted-subset datasets indicated that sequencing was incomplete. The small number of donors limited the genetic and exposure-history diversity represented. Naive subsets generally had larger estimated clonotype richness than memory subsets.

Using the deep immunoSEQ assay, multiplex PCR amplified TCR CDR3 regions from genomic DNA. Extracted genomic DNA from each cell subset was spread evenly across all wells of several immunoSEQ 96-well plates, with each plate serving as a replicate. For sorted subsets, approximately 200 ng of genomic DNA, equivalent to about 30,000 T cell genomes, went into each replicate PCR. Purified libraries were quantified with a Qubit 3.0 fluorometer, sized on a Bioanalyzer 2100, and re-quantified with the KAPA Library Quantification kit. Each immunoSEQ 96-well plate was sequenced on its own single-read 150-cycle Illumina NextSeq 550 flow cell. Turning to the authors' computational methods: Because the immunoSEQ output held only junctional sequences and lacked quality scores, the filtering could not match the filtering applied to full-length reads. Sequences were annotated with PyIR, a Python wrapper for IgBLAST v1.9, using IMGT germline references to assign V/J genes and CDR3. Reads were removed for weak V/J assignments (E-value above 1e-6), missing CDR3, stop codons, out-of-frame junctions, or ambiguous translated residues. V3J clonotypes were defined as sequences sharing the same inferred V gene, J gene, and CDR3 amino acid sequence. Percentage overlap between repertoires was calculated by dividing the number of shared unique clonotypes by the size of the smaller repertoire. Richness of each repertoire was evaluated using RTK rarefaction, the Chao1 estimator, and Recon v2.1 estimates of unobserved clonotypes. For all TCRbeta clonotypes obtained by the gDNA method from a handful of donors, generation probabilities were computed with OLGA. The table was pulled from immuneACCESS by TCRdb, which kept in-frame rearrangements only. Such tables lose some clones; where checked, under half of the loss comes from unresolved V genes, and the rest has no known cause. For V, J and clone size, that table is used; D and trimming come from the DNA. The table for this sample lists over 2 million clones; 85% to 95% of them were counted only once. The ten largest clones take up around 0.13% of the sample.

About this clone: The antigen it recognizes is unknown. The record has no base qualities; no much larger clone is one base away.

The donors were healthy, HIV-negative adults who had no recently reported acute infections or vaccinations. All donors were Caucasian adults living in Nashville, Tennessee, USA. Magnetic negative selection was used to enrich CD4+ T cells, after which naive cells were positively selected on CD45RA and the negative fraction became the memory subset. Blood was collected by leukapheresis, and PBMCs were isolated by Ficoll-Histopaque density gradient centrifugation and then cryopreserved in liquid nitrogen vapor phase. Analytical flow cytometry was used to check the purity and quantity of every magnetically sorted T cell population. Each sorted fraction had its genomic DNA isolated and then quantified by UV absorbance on a Nanodrop 2000c. V drops 0 bases and J drops 0 bases, leaving 15 bases in between. From a lookup of the germline V gene, CDR1 and CDR2 are LGHNA and YSLEER. Reading from cysteine to phenylalanine, the CDR3 counts 19 amino acids. Of the read, only the CDR3 DNA is kept; its 57 bases are in frame from base 1.

Sequences were obtained from naive CD4+ T cells sorted from blood. The intended sense of this specimen's cell subset or site label: CD45RA+ positively selected. In this chain, TRBV4-3 is recombined with TRBJ1-6; too little of a D gene remains to name it. The sequence derives from a man aged 18 to 30 in good health. CDR3 reads: CASSQDLISGSSYNSPLHF. In nucleotides, the sequence is TGCGCCAGCAGCCAAGACCTCATTTCCGGGAGCTCCTATAATTCACCCCTCCACTTT.